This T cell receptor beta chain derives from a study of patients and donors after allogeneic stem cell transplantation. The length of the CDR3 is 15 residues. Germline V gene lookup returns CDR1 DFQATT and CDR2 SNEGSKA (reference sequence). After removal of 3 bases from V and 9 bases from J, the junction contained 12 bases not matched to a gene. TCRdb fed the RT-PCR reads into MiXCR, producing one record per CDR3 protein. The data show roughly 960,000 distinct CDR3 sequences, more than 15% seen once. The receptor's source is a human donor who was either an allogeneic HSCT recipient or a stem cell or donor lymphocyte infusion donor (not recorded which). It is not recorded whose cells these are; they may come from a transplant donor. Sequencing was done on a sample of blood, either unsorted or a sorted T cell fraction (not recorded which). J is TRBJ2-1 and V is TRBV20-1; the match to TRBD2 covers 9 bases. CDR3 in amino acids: CSARGPGLAGIEQFF. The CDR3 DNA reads TGCAGTGCTAGGGGCCCTGGGCTAGCGGGAATTGAGCAGTTCTTC.